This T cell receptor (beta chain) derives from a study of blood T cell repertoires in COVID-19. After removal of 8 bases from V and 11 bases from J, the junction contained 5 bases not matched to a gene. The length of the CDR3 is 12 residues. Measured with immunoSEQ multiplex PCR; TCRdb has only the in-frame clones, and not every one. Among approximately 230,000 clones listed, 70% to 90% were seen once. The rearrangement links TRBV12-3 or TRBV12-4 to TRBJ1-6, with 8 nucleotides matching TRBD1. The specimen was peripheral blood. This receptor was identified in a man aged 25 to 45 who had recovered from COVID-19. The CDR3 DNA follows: TGTGCCAGCGGACAGGGTTTGGCACCCCTCCACTTT. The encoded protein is CASGQGLAPLHF.